One and the same sample provided the 13 T cell receptor beta chains below, sequenced in a study of cytomegalovirus exposure and HLA in healthy donors. The PCR contained 60 Vbeta and 13 Jbeta primers. TCRdb keeps only in-frame clones here, not all; method: immunoSEQ multiplex PCR. The table includes tens of thousands of clones, around 83% detected once. Material for sequencing was PBMCs. Every receptor here comes from a man aged 25-45 years in good health and CMV-seronegative.

This clone was detected a few times. This chain uses TRBV2 with TRBJ1-1; the match to TRBD1 covers 7 bases. CDR3 size: 14 residues. Germline-derived CDR1 and CDR2 are SNHLY and FYNNEI. J gave up 3 bases and V 7 bases, and 8 bases lay outside the gene matches. CDR3 nucleotides: TGTGCCAGCAACGTCCTACAGGGGTACACTGAAGCTTTCTTT. Translated, it gives CASNVLQGYTEAFF.

The table lists this clone with a few counts. The rearrangement joins TRBV2 to TRBJ1-5, with 9 nucleotides matching TRBD1. Germline loops: CDR1 SNHLY, CDR2 FYNNEI. This CDR3 region has 14 residues. The V gene end was trimmed by 5 bases and the J gene end by 6 bases; junction bases not matched to a gene: 5. CDR3 DNA sequence: TGTGCCAGCAGTCCACAGGGGGCAATTCAGCCCCAGCATTTT. Residues: CASSPQGAIQPQHF.

This rearrangement joins TRBV18 to TRBJ2-1; 11 bases are a match to TRBD1. V was pared by 3 bases and J by 8 bases, with 9 bases of the junction left unmatched. Germline values: CDR1 KGHSH, CDR2 LQKENI. This CDR3 is built from 16 residues. CDR3 sequence reads: CASSPPRGQGEDEQFF. The CDR3 region has the DNA TGTGCCAGCTCACCGCCTCGGGGACAGGGGGAGGATGAGCAGTTCTTC. The whole variable domain, remainder taken from reference TRBV18 and TRBJ2-1, is NAGVMQNPRHLVRRRGQEARLRCSPMKGHSHVYWYRQLPEEGLKFMVYLQKENIIDESGMPKERFSAEFPKEGPSILRIQQVVRGDSAAYFCASSPPRGQGEDEQFFGPGTRLTVL.

This sequence joins TRBV5-6 and TRBJ2-3; TRBD2 aligns across 10 bases. The CDR3 runs 16 residues. The junction had 12 bases not matched to a gene; V was cut back by 5 bases and J by 6 bases. Germline CDR1 reads SGHDT; CDR2 reads YYEEEE. The CDR3 here is CASSSPSGSRGDTQYF. The DNA of the CDR3 is TGTGCCAGCAGTTCGCCTAGCGGGAGTAGGGGTGATACGCAGTATTTT. Full variable domain (outside the CDR3, taken from reference TRBV5-6 and TRBJ2-3): DAGVTQSPTHLIKTRGQQVTLRCSPKSGHDTVSWYQQALGQGPQFIFQYYEEEERQRGNFPDRFSGHQFPNYSSELNVNALLLGDSALYLCASSSPSGSRGDTQYFGPGTRLTVL.

The chain combines TRBV12-5 with TRBJ2-3; weak D call: TRBD1 (7 bases). Per germline, CDR1 LGHNT and CDR2 FRNRAP. V was clipped by 1 base and J by 1 base, with 12 bases between them. This CDR3 is built from 16 residues. CDR3 DNA sequence: TGTGCTAGTGGTTTGGCGCAGGGGGGTGGCACAGATACGCAGTATTTT. This encodes CASGLAQGGGTDTQYF.

The chain links TRBV7-8 to TRBJ2-2, with TRBD1 identical over 10 bases. CDR1 and CDR2 (germline): SGHVS, FQNEAQ. The V gene end was trimmed by 1 base and the J gene end by 2 bases; junction bases not matched to a gene: 1. This CDR3 region has 16 residues. The DNA of the CDR3 is TGTGCCAGCAGCTTAGGGACAGGGGGTAACACCGGGGAGCTGTTTTTT. The encoded protein is CASSLGTGGNTGELFF.

The chain links TRBV12-5 to TRBJ1-2, with 8 bases lining up with TRBD1. There are 16 residues in the CDR3. The J segment lost 4 bases and the V segment lost 5 bases, leaving 12 bases of the junction unmatched. CDR1 is LGHNT, CDR2 FRNRAP, per germline. The CDR3 region has the DNA TGTGCTAGTGGTGGGGGACAGGCGCAATTCTTCTATGGCTACACCTTC. Its protein product is CASGGGQAQFFYGYTF.

Here the CDR3 reads CASSLGERRQYF. The CDR3 DNA is TGTGCCAGCAGCTTAGGAGAGAGGCGGCAGTACTTC. The J gene is TRBJ2-7, the V gene TRBV7-2; D is unresolved. Germline CDR1 and CDR2: SGHTA and FQGNSA. V dropped 1 base and J dropped 9 bases, with 10 bases sitting between them. The CDR3 totals 12 residues.

V usage is TRBV7-2 and J usage is TRBJ2-5; the match to TRBD2 covers 12 bases. The J call could be wrong; TRBJ2-7 is a better fit for the DNA end. CDR3 length: 15 residues. The V gene's germline CDR1 is SGHTA and CDR2 FQGNSA. The CDR3 protein is CASSARLAGVSEQYF. CDR3 sequence (DNA): TGTGCCAGCAGCGCTCGACTAGCGGGAGTTTCCGAGCAGTACTTC.

The count of this clone is one. The chain recombines TRBV6-5 with TRBJ2-7; the match to TRBD2 covers 9 bases. V was clipped by 5 bases and J by 4 bases; unmatched bases: 3. Germline V gene data show CDR1 as MNHEY and CDR2 as SVGAGI. This CDR3 is built from 13 residues. The CDR3 region has the DNA TGTGCCAGCAGTCTAAGCGGGGGGTACGAGCAGTACTTC. This encodes CASSLSGGYEQYF.

V usage is TRBV18 and J usage is TRBJ2-5; D unresolved. Germline V gene data show CDR1 as KGHSH and CDR2 as LQKENI. This CDR3 comprises 15 residues. Trimming cost V 0 bases and J 1 base, with 9 bases left between them. CDR3 nucleotide sequence: TGTGCCAGCTCACCACCCGGCAGAGGCCAAGAGACCCAGTACTTC. Translated, it gives CASSPPGRGQETQYF.

The chain carries TRBV7-2 and TRBJ2-1, with 12 positions matching TRBD2. This CDR3 has 14 amino acids. With 6 bases clipped from V and 7 bases from J, the junction kept 4 bases outside the gene matches. Per the germline V gene, CDR1 is SGHTA and CDR2 is FQGNSA. The CDR3: CASSRLAGVNEQFF. DNA of the CDR3: TGTGCCAGCAGTCGACTAGCGGGAGTTAATGAGCAGTTCTTC. The variable domain in full, with the rest retrieved from reference TRBV7-2 and TRBJ2-1, is GAGVSQSPSNKVTEKGKDVELRCDPISGHTALYWYRQSLGQGLEFLIYFQGNSAPDKSGLPSDRFSAERTGGSVSTLTIQRTQQEDSAVYLCASSRLAGVNEQFFGPGTRLTVL.

The rearrangement joins TRBV2 to TRBJ2-2; possibly TRBD2 for D (6 bases). The V end was cut by 4 bases, the J end by 6 bases, with 12 bases between. Germline loops: CDR1 SNHLY, CDR2 FYNNEI. The CDR3 spans 14 residues. CDR3 sequence: CASSVGGLPGELFF. DNA of the CDR3: TGTGCCAGCAGTGTTGGAGGGTTGCCCGGGGAGCTGTTTTTT.